Following are 22 T cell receptor beta chains from one sample sequenced in a study of regulatory T cells in long-lasting Graves disease. CDR3-region Arm-PCR and iRepertoire HTBI primers produced the TCR beta libraries. MiXCR, applied by TCRdb to the multiplex PCR reads, yields one record per CDR3 protein. Seen here are roughly 560,000 distinct CDR3 sequences, more than 10% observed once, and the top ten hold roughly 9.3%. Time point noted: newly diagnosed GD, antithyroid drugs for less than 3 months. TCR sequences were obtained from RNA taken from PBMCs. This sample was shared with a second study, whose subject was T cells in Graves' hyperthyroidism and ophthalmopathy.

Material: peripheral blood mononuclear cells (PBMCs), obtained at new diagnosis, from a patient treated with antithyroid drugs. These receptors were taken from a young woman with Graves disease.

This clonotype was observed at least ten times. The chain's CDR3 is CASSYGIQGYEQYF. The CDR3, as DNA: TGTGCCAGCAGTTACGGCATTCAGGGCTACGAGCAGTACTTC. The rearrangement joins TRBV6-5 to TRBJ2-7; possible D gene TRBD1, 5 bases. The CDR3 covers 14 residues. V lost 2 bases to trimming and J lost 3 bases, with 11 bases between them. CDR1 is MNHEY and CDR2 is SVGAGI in the germline V gene.

J is TRBJ1-3 and V is TRBV27, with unresolved D. Germline loops: CDR1 MNHEY, CDR2 SMNVEV (reference sequence). CDR3 length equals 14 residues. Trimming removed 6 bases at V and 0 bases at J, with 9 bases between. The CDR3 region is CASSKGSSGNTIYF. CDR3 bases: TGTGCCAGCAGCAAAGGGAGCTCTGGAAACACCATATATTTT.

This clonotype was detected only a few times. This sequence joins TRBV20-1 and TRBJ2-4; D is perhaps TRBD2 (6 bases). Germline CDR1 DFQATT, CDR2 SNEGSKA (reference sequence). V lost 5 bases to trimming and J lost 7 bases, with 21 bases between them. CDR3 length: 15 amino acids. CDR3 bases: TGCAGTGCTCGAATGACCGGGGCCGGGGGTAACATTCAGTACTTC. It yields the protein CSARMTGAGGNIQYF.

This clonotype was found many times. This chain joins TRBV20-1 and TRBJ2-3; perhaps D is TRBD1 or TRBD2 (7 bases each). TRBJ2-5 matches the DNA end more closely, so the J call is doubtful. Germline assignment: CDR1 DFQATT and CDR2 SNEGSKA (reference sequence). The CDR3 totals 13 residues. CDR3 residues: CSASQGGRETQYF. CDR3 nucleotides: TGCAGTGCTAGTCAGGGGGGGCGCGAGACCCAGTACTTC.

This clonotype occurred many times. V usage is TRBV24-1 and J usage is TRBJ2-3; 11 bases are shared with TRBD2. V was pared by 5 bases and J by 2 bases, with 5 bases of the junction left unmatched. This CDR3 has 16 residues. The germline CDR1 and CDR2 sequences are KGHDR and SFDVKD. CDR3: CATSGLAGGITDTQYF. The DNA of the CDR3 is TGTGCCACCAGTGGTCTAGCGGGAGGCATCACAGATACGCAGTATTTT.

Many counts were recorded for this clonotype. The chain has TRBV19 and TRBJ2-5; the match to TRBD2 covers 8 bases. J was trimmed by 4 bases and V by 5 bases; bases with no gene match: 9. Germline V gives CDR1 LNHDA, CDR2 SQIVND (reference sequence). The CDR3 is 15 amino acids. This chain's CDR3 is CASSWGGRWSETQYF. In DNA, the CDR3 is TGTGCCAGTAGTTGGGGCGGGAGGTGGTCAGAGACCCAGTACTTC.

The chain has TRBV5-1 and TRBJ2-5; a weak D match, TRBD1 (6 bases). Trimming shortened V by 2 bases and J by 2 bases, and 13 bases separated the two germline ends. CDR1 SGHRS and CDR2 YFSETQ come from the germline V gene. The CDR3 loop spans 15 amino acids. CDR3 region: CASSLRQARQETQYF. DNA for the CDR3: TGCGCCAGCAGCTTAAGACAGGCCCGGCAAGAGACCCAGTACTTC.

Ten or more counts support this clonotype. J is TRBJ2-7 and V is TRBV6-9; D not resolved. V was trimmed by 4 bases and J by 4 bases, leaving 17 bases between them. The CDR3 covers 15 residues. The germline V gene encodes CDR1 MNHGY and CDR2 SVAAGI. The chain's CDR3 is CASSSGPQDPYEQYF. The DNA of the CDR3 is TGTGCCAGCAGTTCCGGGCCCCAGGACCCGTACGAGCAGTACTTC.

This clonotype was observed at least ten times. This chain connects TRBV11-2 to TRBJ2-3; a weak D match, TRBD2 (5 bases). CDR3 length: 17 residues. Trimming shortened V by 5 bases and J by 2 bases, and 20 bases separated the two germline ends. Germline V gene lookup returns CDR1 SGHAT and CDR2 FQNNGV. The CDR3 nucleotides read TGTGCCAGCAGCCAGCAGTTTGGGGAGCTCGCCACAGATACGCAGTATTTT. It specifies CASSQQFGELATDTQYF. The variable domain in full, completed from reference TRBV11-2 and TRBJ2-3, reads EAGVAQSPRYKIIEKRQSVAFWCNPISGHATLYWYQQILGQGPKLLIQFQNNGVVDDSQLPKDRFSAERLKGVDSTLKIQPAKLEDSAVYLCASSQQFGELATDTQYFGPGTRLTVL.

Ten or more counts support this clonotype. The rearrangement links TRBV5-1 to TRBJ1-2, with D possibly matching TRBD1 (5 bases). CDR1 and CDR2 (germline): SGHRS, YFSETQ. Trimming pared 4 bases from V and 8 bases from J, leaving 15 bases between. CDR3 size: 13 residues. CDR3 sequence (DNA): TGCGCCAGCAGCCCCTCGGGGGTCGAAGGCTACACCTTC. Translating it yields CASSPSGVEGYTF.

In its sample, this clonotype was seen many times. The chain employs TRBV19 and TRBJ1-1, with D tentatively TRBD1 (5 bases). The ends were cut back, 2 bases at V and 2 bases at J, with 15 bases in the middle. The V gene's germline CDR1 is LNHDA and CDR2 SQIVND (reference sequence). The CDR3 is made up of 16 amino acids. This CDR3 is CASSISAGFGNTEAFF. CDR3 coding DNA: TGTGCCAGTAGTATATCCGCAGGGTTCGGAAACACTGAAGCTTTCTTT.

This clonotype was seen ten or more times. This chain links TRBV6-1 with TRBJ1-6, with D maybe TRBD1 (6 bases). Germline loops: CDR1 MNHNS, CDR2 SASEGT. The length of the CDR3 is 16 residues. With 6 bases removed from V and 7 bases from J, the gap between germline ends came to 19 bases. Here the CDR3 DNA reads TGTGCCAGCAGCCTAAGTTGGGGACAAGGAAATTCACCCCTCCACTTT. Translating it yields CASSLSWGQGNSPLHF.

In this sample, this clonotype turned up many times. The rearrangement uses TRBV12-3 or TRBV12-4 and TRBJ2-7; D is uncertain. Deletions cut 3 bases from V and 4 bases from J, with 13 bases between. CDR3 length equals 14 residues. The CDR3 sequence is CASSFFLIGYEQYF. The CDR3 region has the DNA TGTGCCAGCAGTTTTTTCCTGATTGGGTACGAGCAGTACTTC.

This clonotype was picked up a small number of times. The rearrangement joins TRBV5-1 to TRBJ1-2; no definite D call. Germline V lookup: CDR1 SGHRS, CDR2 YFSETQ. Trimming removed 5 bases at V and 2 bases at J, with 13 bases between. The CDR3 sequence is 14 residues long. CDR3 in amino acids: CASRWMGRNYGYTF. CDR3 coding DNA: TGCGCCAGCAGGTGGATGGGCAGAAACTATGGCTACACCTTC.

In its sample, this clonotype was seen many times. The CDR3 reads CASSFNRLAGVPDTQYF. DNA of the CDR3: TGTGCCAGCAGCTTTAACCGACTAGCGGGAGTACCAGATACGCAGTATTTT. V usage is TRBV7-2 and J usage is TRBJ2-3; TRBD2 matches 12 bases. Germline V lookup: CDR1 SGHTA, CDR2 FQGNSA. This CDR3 comprises 17 residues. The V gene end was trimmed by 3 bases and the J gene end by 4 bases; junction bases not matched to a gene: 8.

This sequence joins TRBV5-1 and TRBJ1-1, with D possibly matching TRBD1 (5 bases). V shed 2 bases and J shed 2 bases, with 7 bases lying between them. CDR1 is SGHRS and CDR2 is YFSETQ in the germline V gene. The CDR3 is 13 amino acids. The CDR3 DNA reads as TGCGCCAGCAGCTTCAGGGCTAACACTGAAGCTTTCTTT. Its protein product is CASSFRANTEAFF.

This clonotype was found many times. The rearrangement links TRBV24-1 to TRBJ2-1, with D possibly called TRBD1 or TRBD2 (5 bases each). This CDR3 spans 12 amino acids. The germline gives CDR1 KGHDR, CDR2 SFDVKD. Trimming took off 2 bases at V and 10 bases at J, with 8 bases between the two ends. Written as DNA, the CDR3 is TGTGCCACCAGTGATTCTTGGGACGAGCAGTTCTTC. Protein: CATSDSWDEQFF.

This clonotype was recorded at least ten times. The V gene is TRBV12-3 or TRBV12-4, the J gene TRBJ2-1; 9 bases fit TRBD2. Germline trimming cut 6 bases from V and 0 bases from J; bases unmatched to any gene: 3. The CDR3 runs 15 residues. The CDR3 loop is CASRQAGGSYNEQFF. The CDR3 DNA follows: TGTGCCAGCAGACAAGCGGGGGGCTCCTACAATGAGCAGTTCTTC.

This clonotype was picked up a small number of times. This sequence joins TRBV4-1 and TRBJ1-1; TRBD1 is a possible D gene (6 bases). V lost 4 bases to trimming and J lost 5 bases, with 20 bases between them. Per germline, CDR1 MGHRA and CDR2 YSYEKL. The CDR3 length is 16 residues. For the CDR3, the DNA is TGCGCCAGCAGCCCTAGGACAGCCGCCGGTAGAACTGAAGCTTTCTTT. Translating gives CASSPRTAAGRTEAFF.

This clonotype was detected ten times or more. The chain couples TRBV18 to TRBJ1-2; a possible D gene is TRBD1 (6 bases). Germline V lookup: CDR1 KGHSH, CDR2 LQKENI. The CDR3 is 12 amino acids. The germline V and J ends were trimmed by 4 bases and 7 bases, with 10 bases remaining between them. The CDR3 region is CASSQGQFGYTF. The CDR3, as DNA: TGTGCCAGCTCACAAGGACAGTTTGGCTACACCTTC.

This clonotype came up many times. J is TRBJ1-1 and V is TRBV6-5; D is perhaps TRBD1 (5 bases). The CDR3 runs to 16 residues. The germline V gene has CDR1 MNHEY and CDR2 SVGAGI. Trimming pared 2 bases from V and 2 bases from J, leaving 15 bases between. The CDR3: CASSYNSGPLNTEAFF. As DNA, the CDR3 is TGTGCCAGCAGTTACAATTCGGGACCTCTTAACACTGAAGCTTTCTTT.

Ten or more counts support this clonotype. The chain joins TRBV28 to TRBJ1-2; TRBD1 agrees at 8 bases. CDR1 is MDHEN, CDR2 SYDVKM, per germline. This CDR3 region has 14 residues. V lost 6 bases to trimming and J lost 4 bases; unmatched junction nucleotides: 7. The CDR3 region is CASSLQGAGYGYTF. CDR3 in DNA: TGTGCCAGCAGCCTTCAGGGGGCAGGCTATGGCTACACCTTC.